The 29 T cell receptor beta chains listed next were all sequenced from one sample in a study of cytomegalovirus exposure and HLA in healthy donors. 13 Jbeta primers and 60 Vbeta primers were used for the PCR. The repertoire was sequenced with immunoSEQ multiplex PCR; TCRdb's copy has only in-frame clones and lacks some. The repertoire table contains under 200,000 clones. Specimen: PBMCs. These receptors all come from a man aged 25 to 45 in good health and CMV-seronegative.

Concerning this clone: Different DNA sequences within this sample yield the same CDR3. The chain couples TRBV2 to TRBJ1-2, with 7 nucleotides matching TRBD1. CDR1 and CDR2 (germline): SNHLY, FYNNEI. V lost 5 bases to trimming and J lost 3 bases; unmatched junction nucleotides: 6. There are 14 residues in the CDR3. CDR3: CASSRDREDYGYTF. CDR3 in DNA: TGTGCCAGCAGTAGAGACAGGGAGGACTATGGCTACACCTTC.

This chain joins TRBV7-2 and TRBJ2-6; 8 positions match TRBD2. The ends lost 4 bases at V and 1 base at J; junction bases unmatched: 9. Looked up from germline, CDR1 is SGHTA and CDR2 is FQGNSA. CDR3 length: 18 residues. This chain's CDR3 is CASSSPGGGLSGANVLTF. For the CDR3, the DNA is TGTGCCAGCAGCTCCCCCGGGGGGGGGCTGTCTGGGGCCAACGTCCTGACTTTC.

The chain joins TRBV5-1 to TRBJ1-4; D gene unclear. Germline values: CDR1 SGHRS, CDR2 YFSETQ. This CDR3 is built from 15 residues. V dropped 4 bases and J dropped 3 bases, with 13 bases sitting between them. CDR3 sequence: CASSDPRAANEKLFF. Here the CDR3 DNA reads TGCGCCAGCAGCGATCCACGTGCGGCTAATGAAAAACTGTTTTTT.

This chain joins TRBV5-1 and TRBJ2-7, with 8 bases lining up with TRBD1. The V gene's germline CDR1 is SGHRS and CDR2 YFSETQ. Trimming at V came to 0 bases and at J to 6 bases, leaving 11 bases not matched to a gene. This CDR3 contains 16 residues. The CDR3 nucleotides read TGCGCCAGCAGCTTGGCTCCCGGGACAGGTGTAACCGAGCAGTACTTC. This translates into CASSLAPGTGVTEQYF.

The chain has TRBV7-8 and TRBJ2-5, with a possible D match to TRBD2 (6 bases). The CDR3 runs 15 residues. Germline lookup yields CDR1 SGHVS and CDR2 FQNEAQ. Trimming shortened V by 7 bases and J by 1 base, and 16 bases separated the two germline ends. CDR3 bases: TGTGCCAGCACCCCCAGAGGGACTTCCCAAGAGACCCAGTACTTC. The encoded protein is CASTPRGTSQETQYF.

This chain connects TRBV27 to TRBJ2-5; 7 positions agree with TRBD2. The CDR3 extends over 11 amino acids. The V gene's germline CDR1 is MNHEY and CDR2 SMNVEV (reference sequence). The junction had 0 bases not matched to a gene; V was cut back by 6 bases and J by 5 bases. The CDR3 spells CASRGGETQYF. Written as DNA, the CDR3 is TGTGCCAGCAGGGGGGGGGAGACCCAGTACTTC.

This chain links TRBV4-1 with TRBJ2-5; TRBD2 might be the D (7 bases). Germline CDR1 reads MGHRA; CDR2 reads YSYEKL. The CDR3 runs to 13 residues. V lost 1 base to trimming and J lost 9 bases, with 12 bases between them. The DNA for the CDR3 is TGCGCCAGCAGCCAAGTGAGGGAGGGGGCCCAGTACTTC. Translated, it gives CASSQVREGAQYF.

Here the CDR3 reads CASSLGGTSGGLQETQYF. CDR3 bases: TGTGCCAGCAGCTTAGGGGGGACTAGCGGGGGACTCCAAGAGACCCAGTACTTC. The chain employs TRBV11-3 and TRBJ2-5; TRBD2 agrees at 14 bases. The length of the CDR3 is 18 residues. The trim removed 1 base at V and 1 base at J, leaving 5 bases unmatched. The germline CDR1 and CDR2 sequences are SGHNT and YENEEA.

The CDR3 coding sequence is TGTGCCAGCTCACTTACCAGCGGGAGGAGGGGTATGAATGAGCAGTTCTTC. As protein: CASSLTSGRRGMNEQFF. The chain links TRBV18 to TRBJ2-1; TRBD2 agrees at 9 bases. Looked up from germline, CDR1 is KGHSH and CDR2 is LQKENI. V lost 4 bases to trimming and J lost 7 bases; unmatched junction nucleotides: 14. The CDR3 totals 17 residues.

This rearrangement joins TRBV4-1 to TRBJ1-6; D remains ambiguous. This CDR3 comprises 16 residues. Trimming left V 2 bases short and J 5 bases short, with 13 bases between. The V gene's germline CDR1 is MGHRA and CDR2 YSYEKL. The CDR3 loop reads CASSQLSTGDNSPLHF. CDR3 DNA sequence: TGCGCCAGCAGCCAACTTTCGACGGGTGATAATTCACCCCTCCACTTT.

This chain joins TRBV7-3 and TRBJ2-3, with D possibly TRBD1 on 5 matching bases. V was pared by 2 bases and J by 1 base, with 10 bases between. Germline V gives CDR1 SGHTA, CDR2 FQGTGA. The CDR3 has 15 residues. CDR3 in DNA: TGTGCCAGCAGCTTACTATCACAGGGCACAGATACGCAGTATTTT. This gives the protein CASSLLSQGTDTQYF.

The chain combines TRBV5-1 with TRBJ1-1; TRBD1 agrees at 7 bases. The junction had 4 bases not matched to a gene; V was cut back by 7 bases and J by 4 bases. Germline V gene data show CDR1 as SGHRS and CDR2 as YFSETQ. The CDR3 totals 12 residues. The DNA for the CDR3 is TGCGCCAGCCTAACAGGGGTCACTGAAGCTTTCTTT. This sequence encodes CASLTGVTEAFF.

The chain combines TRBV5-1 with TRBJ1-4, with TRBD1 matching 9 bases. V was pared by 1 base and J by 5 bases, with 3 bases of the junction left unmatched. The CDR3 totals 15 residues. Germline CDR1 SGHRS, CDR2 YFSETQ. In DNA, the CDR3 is TGCGCCAGCAGCTTGCGGGGACAGGGCAATGAAAAACTGTTTTTT. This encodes CASSLRGQGNEKLFF.

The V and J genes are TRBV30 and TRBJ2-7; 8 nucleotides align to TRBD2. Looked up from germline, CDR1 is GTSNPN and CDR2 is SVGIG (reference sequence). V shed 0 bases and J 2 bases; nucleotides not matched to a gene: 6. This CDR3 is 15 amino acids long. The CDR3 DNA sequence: TGTGCCTGGAGTGTATTTAGCGGGGTGACCTACGAGCAGTACTTC. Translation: CAWSVFSGVTYEQYF.

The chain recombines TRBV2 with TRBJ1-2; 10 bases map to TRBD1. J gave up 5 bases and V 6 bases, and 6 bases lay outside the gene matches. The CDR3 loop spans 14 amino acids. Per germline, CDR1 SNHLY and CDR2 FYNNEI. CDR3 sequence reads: CASSAGTGAYGYTF. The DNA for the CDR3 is TGTGCCAGCAGCGCCGGGACAGGGGCGTATGGCTACACCTTC.

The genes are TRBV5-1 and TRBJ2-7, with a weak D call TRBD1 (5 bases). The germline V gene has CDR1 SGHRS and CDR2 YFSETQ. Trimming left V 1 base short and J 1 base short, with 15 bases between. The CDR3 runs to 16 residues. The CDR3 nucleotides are TGCGCCAGCAGCTTGATAGGGGATGCGTCGTCCTACGAGCAGTACTTC. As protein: CASSLIGDASSYEQYF.

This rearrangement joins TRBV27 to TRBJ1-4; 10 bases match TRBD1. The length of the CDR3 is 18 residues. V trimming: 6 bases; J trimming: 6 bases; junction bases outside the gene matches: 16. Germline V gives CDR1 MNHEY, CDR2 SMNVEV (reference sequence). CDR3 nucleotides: TGTGCCAGCAGACCGCGACAGGGGGCTATAGAGGGCGATGAAAAACTGTTTTTT. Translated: CASRPRQGAIEGDEKLFF.

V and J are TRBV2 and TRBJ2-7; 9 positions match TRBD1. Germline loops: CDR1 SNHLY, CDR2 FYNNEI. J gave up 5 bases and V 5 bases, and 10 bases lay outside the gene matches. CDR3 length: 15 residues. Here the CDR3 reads CASSPRDRVVHEQYF. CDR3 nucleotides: TGTGCCAGCAGTCCCCGGGACAGGGTCGTCCACGAGCAGTACTTC.

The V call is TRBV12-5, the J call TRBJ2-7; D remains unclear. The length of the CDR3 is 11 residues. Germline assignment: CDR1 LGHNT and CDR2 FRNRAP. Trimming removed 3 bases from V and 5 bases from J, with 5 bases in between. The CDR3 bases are TGTGCTAGTGGTTTCTTTCACGAGCAGTACTTC. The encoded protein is CASGFFHEQYF. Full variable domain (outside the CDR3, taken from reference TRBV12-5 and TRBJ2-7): DARVTQTPRHKVTEMGQEVTMRCQPILGHNTVFWYRQTMMQGLELLAYFRNRAPLDDSGMPKDRFSAEMPDATLATLKIQPSEPRDSAVYFCASGFFHEQYFGPGTRLTVT.

CDR3 sequence reads: CASSSWRETNTEAFF. The DNA for the CDR3 is TGTGCCAGCAGCTCGTGGCGGGAGACGAACACTGAAGCTTTCTTT. The chain combines TRBV27 with TRBJ1-1; no firm D call. CDR3 length: 15 residues. Germline CDR1 reads MNHEY; CDR2 reads SMNVEV (reference sequence). The V end lost 6 bases, the J end lost 1 base, and 15 bases lay between the germline ends.

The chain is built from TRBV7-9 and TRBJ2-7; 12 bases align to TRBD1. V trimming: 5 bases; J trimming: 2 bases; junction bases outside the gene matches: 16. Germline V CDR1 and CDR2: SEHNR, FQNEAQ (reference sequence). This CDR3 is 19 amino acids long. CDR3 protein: CASSPPPGWGQGATYEQYF. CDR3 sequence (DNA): TGTGCCAGCAGCCCGCCTCCGGGGTGGGGACAGGGGGCAACCTACGAGCAGTACTTC.

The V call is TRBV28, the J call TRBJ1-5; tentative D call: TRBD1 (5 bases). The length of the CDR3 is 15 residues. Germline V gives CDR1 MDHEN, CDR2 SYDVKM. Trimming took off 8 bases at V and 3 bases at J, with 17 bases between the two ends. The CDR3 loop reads CASGLDGRANQPQHF. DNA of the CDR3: TGTGCCAGCGGATTAGACGGCAGGGCCAATCAGCCCCAGCATTTT. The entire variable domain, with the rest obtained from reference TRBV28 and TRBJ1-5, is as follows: DVKVTQSSRYLVKRTGEKVFLECVQDMDHENMFWYRQDPGLGLRLIYFSYDVKMKEKGDIPEGYSVSREKKERFSLILESASTNQTSMYLCASGLDGRANQPQHFGDGTRLSIL.

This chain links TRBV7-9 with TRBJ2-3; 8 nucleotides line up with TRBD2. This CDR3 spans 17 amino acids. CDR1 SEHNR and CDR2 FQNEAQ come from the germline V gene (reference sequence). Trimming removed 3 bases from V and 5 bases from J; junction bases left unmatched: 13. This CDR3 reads CASSFPRSGIGEDTQYF. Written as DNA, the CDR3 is TGTGCCAGCAGCTTTCCCCGTAGCGGGATTGGGGAAGATACGCAGTATTTT.

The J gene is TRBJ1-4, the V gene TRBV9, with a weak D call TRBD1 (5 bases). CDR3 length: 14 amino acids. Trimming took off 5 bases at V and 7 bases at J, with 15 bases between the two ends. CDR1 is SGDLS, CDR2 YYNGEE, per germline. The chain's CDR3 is CASSEIPQGEKLFF. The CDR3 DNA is TGTGCCAGCAGTGAAATCCCTCAGGGTGAAAAACTGTTTTTT. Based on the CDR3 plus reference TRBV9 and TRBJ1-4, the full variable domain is DSGVTQTPKHLITATGQRVTLRCSPRSGDLSVYWYQQSLDQGLQFLIQYYNGEERAKGNILERFSAQQFPDLHSELNLSSLELGDSALYFCASSEIPQGEKLFFGSGTQLSVL.

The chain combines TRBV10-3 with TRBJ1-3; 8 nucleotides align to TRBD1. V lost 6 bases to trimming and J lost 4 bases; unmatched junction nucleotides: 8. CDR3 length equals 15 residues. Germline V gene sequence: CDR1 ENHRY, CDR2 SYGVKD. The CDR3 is CAISVGQESGNTIYF. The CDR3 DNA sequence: TGTGCCATCAGCGTGGGACAGGAGTCCGGAAACACCATATATTTT.

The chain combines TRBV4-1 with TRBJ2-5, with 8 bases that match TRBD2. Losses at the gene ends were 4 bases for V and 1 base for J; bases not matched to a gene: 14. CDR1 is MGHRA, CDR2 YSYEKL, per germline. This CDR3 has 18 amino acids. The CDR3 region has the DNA TGCGCCAGCAGCCCCCTATCTCGGGCGGGAGGAGTCCAAGAGACCCAGTACTTC. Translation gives CASSPLSRAGGVQETQYF.

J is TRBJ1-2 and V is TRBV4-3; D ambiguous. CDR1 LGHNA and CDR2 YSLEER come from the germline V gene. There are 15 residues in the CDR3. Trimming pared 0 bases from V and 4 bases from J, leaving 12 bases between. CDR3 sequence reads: CASSQETPRSYGYTF. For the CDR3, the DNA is TGCGCCAGCAGCCAAGAGACCCCACGGAGCTATGGCTACACCTTC.

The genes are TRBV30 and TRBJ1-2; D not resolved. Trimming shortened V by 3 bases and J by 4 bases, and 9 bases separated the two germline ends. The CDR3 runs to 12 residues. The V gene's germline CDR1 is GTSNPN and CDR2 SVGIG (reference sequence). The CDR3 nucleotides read TGTGCCTGGAGCTTAGCGCCCTATGGCTACACCTTC. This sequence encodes CAWSLAPYGYTF.

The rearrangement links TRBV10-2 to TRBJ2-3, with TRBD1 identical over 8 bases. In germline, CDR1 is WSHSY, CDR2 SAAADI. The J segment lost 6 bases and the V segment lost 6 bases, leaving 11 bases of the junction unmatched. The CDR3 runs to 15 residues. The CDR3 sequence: CASSRQGNSLDTQYF. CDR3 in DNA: TGCGCCAGCAGCCGACAGGGGAACTCCCTCGATACGCAGTATTTT.